One sample yielded the 21 T cell receptor beta chains listed below, sequenced in a study of T cell repertoires in cytomegalovirus infection. In TCRdb, the reads were re-called with MiXCR into one record per CDR3 protein. The table includes fewer than 900,000 distinct CDR3 sequences, almost 30% detected once. These receptors' antigens are unknown. The sequencing here drew on cultured CD8+ T cells from PBMCs, taken from culture after CMV antigen stimulation. These receptors originate from a human donor in good health (CMV status not recorded). Some clones in this sample may be carry-over from other donors' samples.

In its sample, this clonotype was seen many times. This rearrangement joins TRBV12-3 or TRBV12-4 to TRBJ1-1, with D perhaps matching TRBD1 (5 bases). V was cut by 2 bases and J by 8 bases, with 15 bases left in between. The CDR3 is made up of 14 amino acids. As DNA, the CDR3 is TGTGCCAGCAGTTTAAGCTATGGGGACCTCGAAGCTTTCTTT. Its translation is CASSLSYGDLEAFF.

This clonotype was picked up a small number of times. The chain links TRBV4-1 to TRBJ2-1, with D possibly matching TRBD2 (7 bases). Germline V gene sequence: CDR1 MGHRA, CDR2 YSYEKL. The CDR3 loop spans 13 amino acids. Trimming took 2 bases from V and 15 from J, leaving 17 bases between them. The CDR3 DNA reads TGCGCCAGCAGCCAACGGGGGGCAGGGGAGGTGTTCTTC. This sequence encodes CASSQRGAGEVFF.

A word on this clonotype: A single base separates this from a much larger clone, so it may be a read error. The chain joins TRBV7-6 to TRBJ2-7; 8 bases map to TRBD1. Per the germline V gene, CDR1 is SGHVS and CDR2 is FNYEAQ. The CDR3 totals 14 residues. The CDR3 DNA is TGTACCAGCAGTTTTGGACAGGGCCCCTACGAGCAGTACTTC. This encodes CTSSFGQGPYEQYF. Full variable domain (missing parts from reference TRBV7-6 and TRBJ2-7): GAGVSQSPRYKVTKRGQDVALRCDPISGHVSLYWYRQALGQGPEFLTYFNYEAQQDKSGLPNDRFSAERPEGSISTLTIQRTEQRDSAMYRCTSSFGQGPYEQYFGPGTRLTVT.

In its sample, this clonotype was seen a few times. The rearrangement links TRBV7-8 to TRBJ2-5; 15 nucleotides align to TRBD2. CDR1 and CDR2 from the germline V gene are SGHVS and FQNEAQ. The CDR3 consists of 16 residues. J lost 3 bases, V lost 5 bases, and 4 bases had no gene match. CDR3 DNA sequence: TGTGCCAGCAGCCCCTGGACTAGCGGGGGGGAAGAGACCCAGTACTTC. It yields the protein CASSPWTSGGEETQYF. Variable domain in full (rest from reference TRBV7-8 and TRBJ2-5): GAGVSQSPRYKVAKRGQDVALRCDPISGHVSLFWYQQALGQGPEFLTYFQNEAQLDKSGLPSDRFFAERPEGSVSTLKIQRTQQEDSAVYLCASSPWTSGGEETQYFGPGTRLLVL.

The gene calls are TRBV3-1 and TRBJ2-7; D is unclear. Germline values: CDR1 LGHDT, CDR2 YNNKEL (reference sequence). Trimming took off 1 base at V and 4 bases at J, with 17 bases between the two ends. The length of the CDR3 is 16 residues. CDR3 sequence reads: CASSQVLDGTTYEQYF. The CDR3 DNA reads as TGTGCCAGCAGCCAAGTACTCGACGGTACTACGTACGAGCAGTACTTC.

The J gene is TRBJ1-1, the V gene TRBV6-5, with 9 bases matching TRBD1. Germline CDR1 is MNHEY and CDR2 is SVGAGI. V trimming: 6 bases; J trimming: 1 base; junction bases outside the gene matches: 3. CDR3 length equals 14 residues. CDR3 sequence: CASSMTGGNTEAFF. The DNA for the CDR3 is TGTGCCAGCAGCATGACAGGGGGGAACACTGAAGCTTTCTTT.

This clonotype showed up just once. CDR3 amino acids: CASSETGGSSYEQYF. The CDR3 DNA is TGTGCCAGCAGTGAAACAGGGGGTAGCTCCTACGAGCAGTACTTC. The chain links TRBV2 to TRBJ2-7, with 8 bases aligning to TRBD1. CDR3 length: 15 amino acids. Trimming took 2 bases from V and 0 from J; bases not matched to a gene: 3. Germline V gene data show CDR1 as SNHLY and CDR2 as FYNNEI.

This clonotype was counted between two and nine times. This sequence joins TRBV6-8 and TRBJ2-2, with D tentatively TRBD1 (5 bases). V was shortened by 8 bases and J by 3 bases, with 16 bases between the two germline ends. This CDR3 is 15 amino acids long. CDR1 is MNHGY, CDR2 SAAAGT, per germline. CDR3 DNA sequence: TGTGCCAGCCGTAACGTGGGGCTGCACACCGGGGAGCTGTTTTTT. Its protein is CASRNVGLHTGELFF.

The count of this clonotype is one. The V and J genes are TRBV7-3 and TRBJ2-3; perhaps TRBD2 as D (6 bases). The V end was cut by 1 base, the J end by 2 bases, with 13 bases between. Germline V CDR1 and CDR2: SGHTA, FQGTGA. CDR3 size: 16 residues. The CDR3 nucleotides read TGTGCCAGCAGCTTAAGGGGCGGGGAGTCCACAGATACGCAGTATTTT. It translates to CASSLRGGESTDTQYF.

This clonotype was seen repeatedly, ten times or more. The genes are TRBV27 and TRBJ1-2, with a weak D call TRBD1 (5 bases). V lost 6 bases, J lost 4 bases, and 15 bases lay in between. CDR3 length: 14 residues. Germline V gene sequence: CDR1 MNHEY, CDR2 SMNVEV (reference sequence). The chain's CDR3 is CASSLGTGVYGYTF. The CDR3 DNA sequence: TGTGCCAGCAGCTTAGGGACTGGAGTCTATGGCTACACCTTC.

This clonotype was counted once. A much larger clone lies a single base off, so this may be a read error. The chain joins TRBV7-8 to TRBJ2-1; the D gene could be TRBD1 or TRBD2 (5 bases each). The CDR3 has 15 residues. From germline, CDR1 is SGHVS and CDR2 FQNEAQ. The CDR3 region is CASSRPGRSCNEQFF. CDR3 nucleotide sequence: TGTGCCAGCAGCCGGCCGGGACGCTCCTGCAATGAGCAGTTCTTC.

The rearrangement links TRBV5-6 to TRBJ1-1; 7 bases fit TRBD1. V gave up 0 bases and J gave up 0 bases; unmatched junction bases: 8. The CDR3 is 17 residues long. The V gene's germline CDR1 is SGHDT and CDR2 YYEEEE. The CDR3 bases are TGTGCCAGCAGCTTGGGGACAGGTCCCCACATGAACACTGAAGCTTTCTTT. Its translation: CASSLGTGPHMNTEAFF.

This clonotype was counted at least ten times. The V and J genes are TRBV7-8 and TRBJ2-5; 13 bases fit TRBD2. In germline, CDR1 is SGHVS, CDR2 FQNEAQ. V lost 7 bases to trimming and J lost 3 bases; unmatched junction nucleotides: 8. This CDR3 has 16 amino acids. The CDR3 DNA reads TGTGCCAGCACCACCGGGGGACTAGCGGGGAAAGAGACCCAGTACTTC. It is translated as CASTTGGLAGKETQYF.

Ten or more counts support this clonotype. This chain uses TRBV7-9 with TRBJ2-7; 7 nucleotides match TRBD1. The CDR3 has 16 residues. The V segment lost 1 base and the J segment 3 bases; nucleotides outside the gene matches: 9. Germline loops: CDR1 SEHNR, CDR2 FQNEAQ (reference sequence). The CDR3 sequence: CASSLVWTGHVYEQYF. Written as DNA, the CDR3 is TGTGCCAGCAGCTTAGTCTGGACAGGTCATGTCTACGAGCAGTACTTC.

The J gene is TRBJ2-1, the V gene TRBV29-1; possibly TRBD1 for D (5 bases). Trimming cost V 4 bases and J 7 bases, with 11 bases left between them. This CDR3 comprises 12 residues. Germline V gene sequence: CDR1 SQVTM, CDR2 ANQGSEA. The CDR3: CSVVGLWNEQFF. CDR3 in DNA: TGCAGCGTTGTGGGGCTCTGGAATGAGCAGTTCTTC.

The chain joins TRBV7-9 to TRBJ2-5; maybe TRBD1 (6 bases). This CDR3 is built from 15 residues. The V gene lost 5 bases and the J gene lost 12 bases, with 25 bases spanning the gap. Germline CDR1 is SEHNR and CDR2 is FQNEAQ (reference sequence). CDR3 in amino acids: CASSRSSPTGEREYF. CDR3 in DNA: TGTGCCAGCAGCCGCTCCTCCCCGACAGGTGAAAGGGAGTACTTC.

This rearrangement joins TRBV6-5 to TRBJ2-5; D ambiguous. The V and J ends lost 5 bases and 2 bases respectively, with 15 bases between them. The germline V gene encodes CDR1 MNHEY and CDR2 SVGAGI. This CDR3 has 15 amino acids. CDR3 residues: CASSRSLATQETQYF. The CDR3 DNA sequence: TGTGCCAGCAGTCGATCATTGGCAACACAAGAGACCCAGTACTTC.

This clonotype turned up a few times. The chain is built from TRBV4-1 and TRBJ2-7; D gene unclear. The CDR3 is made up of 14 amino acids. V lost 0 bases and J lost 2, with 8 bases in between. The V gene's germline CDR1 is MGHRA and CDR2 YSYEKL. CDR3 in amino acids: CASSQDDGPYEQYF. CDR3 sequence (DNA): TGCGCCAGCAGCCAAGATGACGGGCCCTACGAGCAGTACTTC.

As regards this clonotype: The junction differs from germline at one of its ends, possibly a read error. The J gene is TRBJ2-2, the V gene TRBV20-1, with a weak D call TRBD2 (5 bases). The CDR3 length is 17 residues. CDR1 and CDR2 (germline): DFQATT, SNEGSKA (reference sequence). The CDR3 loop reads CSARDVGRESYTGKLFF. The CDR3 nucleotides read TGCAGTGCTAGAGATGTGGGTCGGGAATCGTACACCGGGAAGCTGTTTTTT.

The rearrangement joins TRBV6-5 to TRBJ2-1, with 13 bases fitting TRBD2. The CDR3 is 17 amino acids. Unmatched junction bases numbered 8, after V lost 5 bases and J lost 4 bases. CDR1 MNHEY and CDR2 SVGAGI come from the germline V gene. CDR3 amino acids: CASSPTSGGIRYNEQFF. The CDR3, as DNA: TGTGCCAGCAGTCCGACTAGCGGGGGGATAAGATACAATGAGCAGTTCTTC.

This sequence joins TRBV12-3 or TRBV12-4 and TRBJ2-1; 13 bases line up with TRBD2. There are 19 residues in the CDR3. With V trimmed by 6 bases and J by 1 base, 12 bases remained unmatched. The CDR3 bases are TGTGCCAGCAGAGACCCCGGGACTAGCGGGGATCTATCCTACAATGAGCAGTTCTTC. Protein: CASRDPGTSGDLSYNEQFF.